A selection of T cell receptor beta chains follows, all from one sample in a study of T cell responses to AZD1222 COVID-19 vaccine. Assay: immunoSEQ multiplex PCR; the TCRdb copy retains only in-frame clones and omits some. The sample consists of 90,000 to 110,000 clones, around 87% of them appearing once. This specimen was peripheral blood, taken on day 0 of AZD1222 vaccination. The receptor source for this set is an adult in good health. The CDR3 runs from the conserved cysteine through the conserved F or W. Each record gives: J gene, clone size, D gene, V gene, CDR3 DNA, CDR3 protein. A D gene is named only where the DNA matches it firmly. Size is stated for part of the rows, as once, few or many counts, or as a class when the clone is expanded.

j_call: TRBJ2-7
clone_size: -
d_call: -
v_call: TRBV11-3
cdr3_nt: TGTGCCAGCAGCTTAAGGATGCGGGCCTACGAGCAGTACTTC
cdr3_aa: CASSLRMRAYEQYF

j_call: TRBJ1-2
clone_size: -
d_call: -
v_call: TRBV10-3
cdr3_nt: TGTGCCATCGGGGATTATGGCTACACCTTC
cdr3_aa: CAIGDYGYTF

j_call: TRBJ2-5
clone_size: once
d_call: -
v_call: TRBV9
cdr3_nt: TGTGCCAGCAGCGTAGGATCCAGGGTGGGAGAGACCCAGTACTTC
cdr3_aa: CASSVGSRVGETQYF

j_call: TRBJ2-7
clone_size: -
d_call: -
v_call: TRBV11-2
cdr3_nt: TGTGCCAGCAGCGGACCCTTACCGAGGCAGTACTTC
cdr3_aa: CASSGPLPRQYF

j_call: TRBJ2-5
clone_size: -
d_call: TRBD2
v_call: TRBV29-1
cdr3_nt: TGCAGCGCGCGGGGGGGATTCCAAGAGACCCAGTACTTC
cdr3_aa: CSARGGFQETQYF

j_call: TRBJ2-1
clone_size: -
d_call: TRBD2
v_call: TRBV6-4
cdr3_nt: TGTGCCAGCAGTGACACTAGCGGAGACTACAATGAGCAGTTCTTC
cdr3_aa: CASSDTSGDYNEQFF

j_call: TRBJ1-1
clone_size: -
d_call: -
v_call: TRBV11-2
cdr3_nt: TGTGCCAGCAGCTCACGGTCGTCTATCACTGAAGCTTTCTTT
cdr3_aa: CASSSRSSITEAFF

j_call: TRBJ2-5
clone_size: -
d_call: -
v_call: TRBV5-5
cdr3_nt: TGTGCCAGCAGCGCCGCGCAGTTACAAGAGACCCAGTACTTC
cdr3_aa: CASSAAQLQETQYF

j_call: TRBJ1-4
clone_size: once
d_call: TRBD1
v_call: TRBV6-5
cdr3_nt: TGTGCCAGCAGAATTAACAGGGGTCGAAATGAAAAACTGTTTTTT
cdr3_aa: CASRINRGRNEKLFF

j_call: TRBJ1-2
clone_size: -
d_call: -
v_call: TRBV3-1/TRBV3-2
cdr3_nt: TGTGCCAGCAGCCAAAATCAGGGGACGGTTGCTGGTGGCTACACCTTC
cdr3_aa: CASSQNQGTVAGGYTF

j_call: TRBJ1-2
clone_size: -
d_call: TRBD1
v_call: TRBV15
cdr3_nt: TGTGCCACCAGCAGAGACCGAGGACAGGGGTATTATGGCTACACCTTC
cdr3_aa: CATSRDRGQGYYGYTF

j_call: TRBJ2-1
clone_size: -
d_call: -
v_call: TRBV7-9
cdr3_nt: TGTGCCAGCAGCTTAGGGCAGGGCGGGCAGTTCTTC
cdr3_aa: CASSLGQGGQFF

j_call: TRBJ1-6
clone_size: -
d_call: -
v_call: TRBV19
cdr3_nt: TGTGCCAGTAGTAGTGCTTTGCACTCACCCCTCCACTTT
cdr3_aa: CASSSALHSPLHF

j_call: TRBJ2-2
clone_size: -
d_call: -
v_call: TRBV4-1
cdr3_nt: TGCGCCAGCAGCCCCCTGTTTTTCGGCGGGGAGCTGTTTTTT
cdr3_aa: CASSPLFFGGELFF

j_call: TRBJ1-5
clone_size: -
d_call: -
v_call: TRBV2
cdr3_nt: TGTGCCAGCAGTGCCGGACGTGTGGGTGGCAATCAGCCCCAGCATTTT
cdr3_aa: CASSAGRVGGNQPQHF

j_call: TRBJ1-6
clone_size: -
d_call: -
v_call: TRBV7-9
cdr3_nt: TGTGCCAGCAGCGGTGCAGGCAATTCACCCCTCCACTTT
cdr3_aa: CASSGAGNSPLHF

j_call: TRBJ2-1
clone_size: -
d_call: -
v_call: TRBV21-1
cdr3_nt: TGTGCCAGCAGCAAAGCGGCACGGGAATACAATGAGCAGTTCTTC
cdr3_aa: CASSKAAREYNEQFF

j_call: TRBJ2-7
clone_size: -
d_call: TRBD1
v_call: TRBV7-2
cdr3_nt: TGTGCCAGCAGCCCCCCCAACAGGGGGCTGTACGAGCAGTACTTC
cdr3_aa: CASSPPNRGLYEQYF

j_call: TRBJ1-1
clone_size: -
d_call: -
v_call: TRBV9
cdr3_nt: TGTGCCAGCAGCCACGGAATGGTGAACACTGAAGCTTTCTTT
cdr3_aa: CASSHGMVNTEAFF

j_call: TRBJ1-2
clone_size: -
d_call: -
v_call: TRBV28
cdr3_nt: TGTGCCAGCAGGCGCGCCCTTGAGTATGGCTACACCTTC
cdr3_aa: CASRRALEYGYTF

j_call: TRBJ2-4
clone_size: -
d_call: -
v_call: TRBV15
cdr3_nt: TGTGCCACCAGCAGACTGACGACAGTGTGGGAAAACATTCAGTACTTC
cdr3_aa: CATSRLTTVWENIQYF

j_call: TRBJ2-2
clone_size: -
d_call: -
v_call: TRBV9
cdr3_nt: TGTGCCAGCAGCGTAAGGTCAGCCTCGAACACCGGGGAGCTGTTTTTT
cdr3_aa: CASSVRSASNTGELFF

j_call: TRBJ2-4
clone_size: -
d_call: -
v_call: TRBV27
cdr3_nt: TGTGCCAGCTCCTCTGGGGGGGCTCTAGCCAAAAACATTCAGTACTTC
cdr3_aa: CASSSGGALAKNIQYF

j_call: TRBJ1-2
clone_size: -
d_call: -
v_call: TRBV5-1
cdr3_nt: TGCGCCAGCAGCTTGGGCGGGACAACTAACTATGGCTACACCTTC
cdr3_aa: CASSLGGTTNYGYTF

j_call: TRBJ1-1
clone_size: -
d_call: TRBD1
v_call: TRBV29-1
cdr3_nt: TGCAGCGTGGCGACAGGGGGGGGCACTGAAGCTTTCTTT
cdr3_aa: CSVATGGGTEAFF

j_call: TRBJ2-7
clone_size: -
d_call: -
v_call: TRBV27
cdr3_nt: TGTGCCAGCAGTTTAAAAGTTGACCCCTCCTACGAGCAGTACTTC
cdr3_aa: CASSLKVDPSYEQYF

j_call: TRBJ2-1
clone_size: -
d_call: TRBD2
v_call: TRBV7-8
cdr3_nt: TGTGCCAGCAGCTTACGGTTCATACTGGCCAGAGCGGGAGGAGTAAATGAGCAGTTCTTC
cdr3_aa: CASSLRFILARAGGVNEQFF

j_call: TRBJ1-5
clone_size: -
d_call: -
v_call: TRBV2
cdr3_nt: TGTGCCAGCACCCCGTGGTGGAATCAGCCCCAGCATTTT
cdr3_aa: CASTPWWNQPQHF

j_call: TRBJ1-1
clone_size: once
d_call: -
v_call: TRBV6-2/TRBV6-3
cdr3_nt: TGTGCCAGCAGTTACTCTCGGGGACTCCTGAACACTGAAGCTTTCTTT
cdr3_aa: CASSYSRGLLNTEAFF

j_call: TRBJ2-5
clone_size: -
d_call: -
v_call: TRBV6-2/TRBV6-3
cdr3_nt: TGTGCCAGCAGTTATAGGCACTTTCAAGAGACCCAGTACTTC
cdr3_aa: CASSYRHFQETQYF

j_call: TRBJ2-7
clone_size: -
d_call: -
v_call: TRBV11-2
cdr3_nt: TGTGCCAGCAGCTTAGTTGGGGGGTTGGGCGAGCAGTACTTC
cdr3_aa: CASSLVGGLGEQYF

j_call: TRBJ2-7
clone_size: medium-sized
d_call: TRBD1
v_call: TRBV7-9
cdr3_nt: TGTGCCAGCAGCCAAAGCCGGGACAGGGGGAGCTACGAGCAGTACTTC
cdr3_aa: CASSQSRDRGSYEQYF

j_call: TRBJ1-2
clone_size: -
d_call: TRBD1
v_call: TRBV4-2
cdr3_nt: TGTGCCAGCAGCCGGGACAGGGATTGGGGCTACACCTTC
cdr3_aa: CASSRDRDWGYTF

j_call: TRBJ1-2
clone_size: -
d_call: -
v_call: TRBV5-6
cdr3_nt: TGTGCCAGCAGCTTAGATCGATCCTATGGCTACACCTTC
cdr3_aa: CASSLDRSYGYTF

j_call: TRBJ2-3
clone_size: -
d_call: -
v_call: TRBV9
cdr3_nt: TGTGCCAGCACCCAGGGCGGTACAGATACGCAGTATTTT
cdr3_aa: CASTQGGTDTQYF

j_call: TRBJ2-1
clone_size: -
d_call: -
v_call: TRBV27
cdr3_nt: TGTGCCAGCAGTTTAGGGAGCTATGAGCAGTTCTTC
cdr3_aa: CASSLGSYEQFF

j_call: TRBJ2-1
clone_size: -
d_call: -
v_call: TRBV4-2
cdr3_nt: TGTGCCAGCAGCCAAGATTACGGGAGCTACAATGAGCAGTTCTTC
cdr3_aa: CASSQDYGSYNEQFF

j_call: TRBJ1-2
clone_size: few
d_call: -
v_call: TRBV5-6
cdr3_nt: TGTGCCAGCAGCTTGGACAGTGACGGCTTTGGCTACACCTTC
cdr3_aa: CASSLDSDGFGYTF

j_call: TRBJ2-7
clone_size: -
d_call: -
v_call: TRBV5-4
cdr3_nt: TGTGCCAGCAGCTCCGGACTACTTAACGAGCAGTACTTC
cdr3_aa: CASSSGLLNEQYF

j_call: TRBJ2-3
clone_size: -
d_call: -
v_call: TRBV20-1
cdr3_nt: TGCAGTGGGGCGGTTGCAGATACGCAGTATTTT
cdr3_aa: CSGAVADTQYF

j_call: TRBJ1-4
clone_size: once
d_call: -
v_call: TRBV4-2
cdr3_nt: TGTGCCAGCAGCCAAAGTGGGGGATACAATGAAAAACTGTTTTTT
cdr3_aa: CASSQSGGYNEKLFF

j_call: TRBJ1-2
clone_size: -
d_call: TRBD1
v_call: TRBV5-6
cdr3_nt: TGTGCCAGCAGCCGTAAACCGGGACAGACTAACTATGGCTACACCTTC
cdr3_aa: CASSRKPGQTNYGYTF

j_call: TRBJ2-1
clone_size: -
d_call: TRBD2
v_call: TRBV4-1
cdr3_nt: TGCGCCAGCAGCCAAGCGGGACTAGCGGTGAATGAGCAGTTCTTC
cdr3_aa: CASSQAGLAVNEQFF